This T cell receptor beta chain stems from a study of a mutant IDH1 vaccine in newly diagnosed glioma. Repertoires were generated with immunoSEQ multiplex PCR, while TCRdb's copy carries only in-frame clones and drops some. The top ten clones hold about 9.4% of a sample with about 25,000 clones, around 77% of them seen once. Concerning this clone itself: Its specificity is unknown.

Noted time point: week 11, during vaccination. The vaccine gave 300 ug of a 20-mer mutant IDH1 peptide subcutaneously per dose. New WHO grade 3 or 4 IDH1-mutant, ATRX-lost astrocytomas were present in all donors. This CDR3 contains 14 residues. Germline CDR1 reads LNHDA; CDR2 reads SQIVND (reference sequence). V was pared by 6 bases and J by 5 bases, with 13 bases between. This chain links TRBV19 with TRBJ2-2; weak D call: TRBD2 (6 bases). This receptor was taken from a woman in her late teens or twenties with glioma. The specimen comprised PBMCs, sampled from a glioma patient whose treatment included an IDH1 peptide vaccine. CDR3: CASRPGSGTGELFF. As DNA, the CDR3 is TGTGCCAGTAGGCCGGGAAGCGGGACCGGGGAGCTGTTTTTT.